The present TCR beta chain was sequenced within a study of cytomegalovirus exposure and HLA in healthy donors. Points from the study as a whole: The listing of 160 or so TCR beta chains classed them as cytomegalovirus-associated.

J gave up 8 bases and V 5 bases, and 8 bases lay outside the gene matches. The CDR3 sequence is 12 residues long. The germline gives CDR1 GTSNPN, CDR2 SVGIG (reference sequence). Among the 110 or so subjects of the validation cohort, separate from the roughly 670-subject first cohort, were the donors. About this clone: Its target is not known.

Produced via immunoSEQ multiplex PCR; TCRdb's table is partial and in-frame only. The sample carries roughly 130,000 clones, approximately 91% recorded once. The specimen was PBMCs. This chain connects TRBV30 to TRBJ1-2; 7 nucleotides agree with TRBD1. This TCR was recovered from a man aged 25-45 years in good health and CMV-seronegative. CDR3 protein: CAWSSDRPGYTF. The CDR3 nucleotides are TGTGCCTGGTCCTCGGACAGGCCCGGCTACACCTTC.